The source of this T cell receptor (beta chain) is a study of CXCR3-negative and CXCR3-positive naive CD8 T cells. Findings of the study overall: The TRBV-TRBJ usage of naive CXCR3-negative and CXCR3-positive cells was similar, but that of memory cells differed. Diversity in memory CD8+ cells fell much lower than the comparably high levels seen in both naive subsets. Naive cells that were CXCR3-positive had more hydrophobic TRB CDR3s (compared with CXCR3-negative naive cells).

Every subset of CD8+ T cells was sorted in triplicate at approximately 300,000 cells each. CD45RO-CCR7+CD27+CD95- characterized naive CD8+ T cells. Germline CDR1 reads SEHNR; CDR2 reads FQNEAQ (reference sequence). The CDR3 runs to 17 residues. 5' RACE with UMI labels generated the TRB cDNA libraries. TCRdb re-called the 5' RACE reads; one entry per CDR3 protein, DNA not given. The sample has 85,000 to 130,000 distinct CDR3 sequences. On this clonotype itself: The antigen remains unidentified.

Sequencing was carried out using naive CXCR3+ CD8+ T cells from blood. Indicated subset: CD45RO-CCR7+CD27+CD95- naive CD8+ T cells expressing CXCR3 (TNR3+). The sequence was collected from a human donor in good health. Some clones in this sample may be carry-over from other donors' samples. The rearrangement uses TRBV7-9 and TRBJ1-5; TCRdb outputs TRBD1, but without DNA this stays unchecked. The CDR3: CASSLVSGGAGNQPQHF.